This TCR beta chain was obtained from a study of cytomegalovirus exposure and HLA in healthy donors. Study results and caveats: Later on, a genetic analysis was performed. It linked a missense variant in DCLRE1C with V- and J-gene trimming of TCR beta. The study had only CMV serostatus as immune exposure information.

Primers for the PCR totalled 60 Vbeta and 13 Jbeta. Some clones are missing from TCRdb's copy, which holds only in-frame ones; the method was immunoSEQ multiplex PCR. This table has more than 150,000 clones, roughly 80% appearing once. Regarding this clone: The antigen remains undetermined.

CDR3 length equals 15 residues. Germline V CDR1 and CDR2: SGHAT, FQNNGV. V lost 1 base to trimming and J lost 4 bases, with 11 bases between them. Donors in the study were healthy people who gave bone marrow. This sequence joins TRBV11-2 and TRBJ1-5, with D unresolved. This TCR was recovered from a man between 50 and 59 years old in good health and CMV-seronegative. Sequencing was performed on PBMCs. CDR3: CASSLAGSWNQPQHF. The CDR3 nucleotides are TGTGCCAGCAGCTTAGCAGGATCGTGGAATCAGCCCCAGCATTTT.